A single sample gave rise to the 18 T cell receptor beta chains below, sequenced in a study of blood T cell repertoires in COVID-19 (dated by TCRdb to 2020 to 2022). The receptor library was made with the immunoSEQ multiplex PCR assay. TCRdb retrieved this table from immuneACCESS and kept in-frame rearrangements only. Not all clones are present; in checked studies, unresolved V genes account for under half, and no reason is known for the remainder. This sample gives 160,000 or so clones in total; around 89% of them show up just once. The top ten constitute about 15% of the sample. The sequenced sample consisted of peripheral blood. All receptors derive from a woman between 40 and 55 years old with acute or convalescent COVID-19.

Regarding this clone: Distinct nucleotide sequences in the sample also encode this CDR3. This chain connects TRBV9 to TRBJ2-3; the match to TRBD2 covers 14 bases. V shed 2 bases, J shed 3 bases, and the junction held 5 bases outside the gene matches. This CDR3 spans 17 amino acids. Germline CDR1 is SGDLS and CDR2 is YYNGEE. CDR3 nucleotides: TGTGCCAGCAGCGTGGGACTAGCGGGAGTGGGTACAGATACGCAGTATTTT. It encodes CASSVGLAGVGTDTQYF.

This sequence joins TRBV7-2 and TRBJ2-1; 10 bases fit TRBD2. The CDR3 has 15 residues. Germline loops: CDR1 SGHTA, CDR2 FQGNSA. Unmatched junction bases numbered 2, after V lost 3 bases and J lost 3 bases. The CDR3 loop reads CASSFSSGSYNEQFF. DNA for the CDR3: TGTGCCAGCAGCTTCTCTAGCGGGAGCTACAATGAGCAGTTCTTC.

V usage is TRBV4-2 and J usage is TRBJ2-7; 11 bases are a match to TRBD2. This CDR3 is built from 18 residues. Germline CDR1 is LGHNA and CDR2 is YNFKEQ. Trimming cost V 0 bases and J 5 bases; bases outside gene matches: 12. CDR3 sequence: CASSQEASGRTITHEQYF. The CDR3 DNA reads as TGTGCCAGCAGCCAAGAGGCTAGCGGGAGGACTATAACCCACGAGCAGTACTTC.

This chain joins TRBV19 and TRBJ1-1; D remains ambiguous. The V gene lost 3 bases and the J gene lost 0 bases, with 11 bases spanning the gap. Germline V gene lookup returns CDR1 LNHDA and CDR2 SQIVND (reference sequence). The CDR3 covers 15 residues. In DNA form, the CDR3 reads TGTGCCAGTAGTATTGTACGGAGGATGAACACTGAAGCTTTCTTT. Protein product: CASSIVRRMNTEAFF.

The chain carries TRBV5-1 and TRBJ2-2; 10 bases map to TRBD2. CDR1 and CDR2 from the germline V gene are SGHRS and YFSETQ. CDR3 length: 15 amino acids. V was clipped by 2 bases and J by 5 bases; unmatched bases: 3. Here the CDR3 reads CASSFLAGDTGELFF. The DNA for the CDR3 is TGCGCCAGCAGCTTTCTAGCGGGAGATACCGGGGAGCTGTTTTTT.

This clone was counted between two and nine times. The same CDR3 can be traced to other DNA sequences in this sample. The chain has TRBV7-9 and TRBJ2-7; 7 bases match TRBD1. The CDR3 spans 13 residues. The V gene's germline CDR1 is SEHNR and CDR2 FQNEAQ (reference sequence). The J segment lost 3 bases and the V segment lost 3 bases, leaving 2 bases of the junction unmatched. CDR3 loop: CASSLAGGYEQYF. DNA for the CDR3: TGTGCCAGCAGCTTGGCAGGGGGCTACGAGCAGTACTTC.

The chain employs TRBV12-3 or TRBV12-4 and TRBJ2-1, with D possibly matching TRBD2 (5 bases). The CDR3 is made up of 13 amino acids. V gave up 5 bases and J gave up 9 bases, with 14 bases separating them. CDR3 loop: CASSEPGKTEQFF. The CDR3 DNA follows: TGTGCCAGCAGTGAGCCGGGGAAGACTGAGCAGTTCTTC.

This chain uses TRBV5-1 with TRBJ2-7; perhaps TRBD1 as D (6 bases). V gave up 0 bases and J gave up 6 bases, with 13 bases separating them. CDR1 is SGHRS, CDR2 YFSETQ, per germline. The CDR3 sequence is 14 residues long. CDR3 nucleotides: TGCGCCAGCAGCTTGGACAGGGTTGGTCCCGAGCAGTACTTC. It codes for CASSLDRVGPEQYF.

In regard to this clone: The junction and the germline gene differ at one end; a read error may be behind it. This chain links TRBV29-1 with TRBJ1-2; TRBD1 might be the D (6 bases). This CDR3 is built from 11 residues. Germline CDR1 and CDR2: SQVTM and ANQGSEA. In nucleotides, the CDR3 is TGCAGCGTTGAAAGGGGGATCGGCTTCACCTTC. This sequence encodes CSVERGIGFTF.

V usage is TRBV29-1 and J usage is TRBJ2-1; no reliable D call. The CDR3 loop spans 11 amino acids. Germline V gives CDR1 SQVTM, CDR2 ANQGSEA. V was cut by 5 bases and J by 8 bases, with 10 bases left in between. The CDR3, as DNA: TGCAGCGTTAACGAGTTCCATGAGCAGTTCTTC. Its translation: CSVNEFHEQFF.

This chain uses TRBV5-1 with TRBJ2-7; the D gene is possibly TRBD1 (5 bases). The CDR3 length is 15 residues. CDR1 is SGHRS and CDR2 is YFSETQ in the germline V gene. The V and J ends lost 0 bases and 0 bases respectively, with 10 bases between them. CDR3 in amino acids: CASSLGSTGSYEQYF. The CDR3 DNA follows: TGCGCCAGCAGCTTGGGGTCTACAGGCTCCTACGAGCAGTACTTC.

This clone was detected only once. The V gene is TRBV11-2, the J gene TRBJ2-2; 7 positions agree with TRBD2. Germline CDR1 is SGHAT and CDR2 is FQNNGV. Trimming cost V 1 base and J 5 bases; bases outside gene matches: 7. This CDR3 has 16 amino acids. CDR3 loop: CASSLVGTTETGELFF. CDR3 nucleotide sequence: TGTGCCAGCAGCTTAGTAGGGACTACCGAGACCGGGGAGCTGTTTTTT.

The gene calls are TRBV5-1 and TRBJ1-1; D is undetermined. The CDR3 has 15 residues. Germline CDR1 SGHRS, CDR2 YFSETQ. Trimming shortened V by 0 bases and J by 4 bases, and 13 bases separated the two germline ends. CDR3 nucleotides: TGCGCCAGCAGCTTGGAGCGGCAAGGAGGCACTGAAGCTTTCTTT. This translates into CASSLERQGGTEAFF.

The V call is TRBV16, the J call TRBJ2-3, with D unclear. Trimming took off 0 bases at V and 2 bases at J, with 15 bases between the two ends. The CDR3 has 17 residues. Looked up from germline, CDR1 is KGHSY and CDR2 is FQNENV. In nucleotides, the CDR3 is TGTGCCAGCAGCCAATCGTCGCAGCGCTCCATCACAGATACGCAGTATTTT. It encodes CASSQSSQRSITDTQYF.

CDR3 bases: TGCAGTGCTACTAGGGGTCCTGAAGCTTTCTTT. Its translation is CSATRGPEAFF. The rearrangement joins TRBV20-1 to TRBJ1-1, with D perhaps matching TRBD1 (5 bases). Germline CDR1 is DFQATT and CDR2 is SNEGSKA (reference sequence). Deletions cut 4 bases from V and 6 bases from J, with 9 bases between. The CDR3 contains 11 residues.

The V call is TRBV7-9, the J call TRBJ2-7; 11 bases are shared with TRBD2. CDR3 length: 16 residues. V was clipped by 5 bases and J by 4 bases; unmatched bases: 10. Per the germline V gene, CDR1 is SEHNR and CDR2 is FQNEAQ (reference sequence). CDR3 residues: CASSQTVASGGYEQYF. The CDR3 DNA follows: TGTGCCAGCAGCCAGACAGTGGCTAGCGGGGGGTACGAGCAGTACTTC.

The rearrangement uses TRBV29-1 and TRBJ2-2; the D gene is possibly TRBD1 (5 bases). With 4 bases removed from V and 0 bases from J, the gap between germline ends came to 6 bases. The CDR3 extends over 13 amino acids. Germline V gene lookup returns CDR1 SQVTM and CDR2 ANQGSEA. The CDR3 loop is CSVGTSNTGELFF. In DNA form, the CDR3 reads TGCAGCGTTGGGACATCGAACACCGGGGAGCTGTTTTTT.

The CDR3 spells CASSNKGQINQPQHF. As DNA, the CDR3 is TGTGCCAGCAGTAACAAGGGACAGATAAATCAGCCCCAGCATTTT. The chain joins TRBV27 to TRBJ1-5; TRBD1 matches at 7 bases. This CDR3 region has 15 residues. Germline loops: CDR1 MNHEY, CDR2 SMNVEV (reference sequence). V lost 5 bases and J lost 4; bases outside the gene matches: 8.